Listed below are T cell receptor beta chains from one sample, sequenced in a study of response to subunit inactivated influenza vaccine. TCRdb reprocessed the RT-PCR reads via MiXCR and lists one record per CDR3 protein. The repertoire holds 800,000 or so distinct CDR3 sequences, around 20% seen once, with 10% in the top ten. The sample was PBMCs from blood, taken roughly 5 days after vaccination. The receptors here all came from a man over 45 who received an inactivated influenza vaccine. Both conserved end residues are part of each CDR3. D genes are given only for firm matches. Only some rows state a clone size, as once, few, many or a class for expanded clones.

D: .; size: .; V: TRBV5-1; J: TRBJ1-2; DNA: TGCGCCAGCAGCCCCGGAGACAGGTCCCTCTATGGCTACACCTTC; CDR3: CASSPGDRSLYGYTF
D: .; size: .; V: TRBV6-5; J: TRBJ2-7; DNA: TGTGCCAGCAGTTACGGACCAGTCTACGAGCAGTACTTC; CDR3: CASSYGPVYEQYF
D: .; size: .; V: TRBV5-1; J: TRBJ2-1; DNA: TGCGCCAGCAAAAGGGGGGGCTCTTCGTTAACCTACAATGAGCAGTTCTTC; CDR3: CASKRGGSSLTYNEQFF
D: .; size: .; V: TRBV27; J: TRBJ2-1; DNA: TGTGCCAGCAGTTTTAATGGGGCGAGCTCCTACAATGAGCAGTTCTTC; CDR3: CASSFNGASSYNEQFF
D: .; size: .; V: TRBV10-3; J: TRBJ2-7; DNA: TGTGCCATCAGTGAGTCGTTAGGCAGAGGGTCCTACGAGCAGTACTTC; CDR3: CAISESLGRGSYEQYF
D: TRBD2; size: .; V: TRBV5-5; J: TRBJ2-1; DNA: TGTGCCAGCAGCCAGTCCGGGACTAGGACCTACAATGAGCAGTTCTTC; CDR3: CASSQSGTRTYNEQFF
D: .; size: .; V: TRBV3-1; J: TRBJ1-1; DNA: TGTGCCAGCAGCCACCGTCTAACTGAAGCTTTCTTT; CDR3: CASSHRLTEAFF
D: TRBD2; size: .; V: TRBV20-1; J: TRBJ2-1; DNA: TGCAGTGCCCGCCCGGGGGGGACTAGCTGGGAACAAACTATCGGCAATGAGCAGTTCTTC; CDR3: CSARPGGTSWEQTIGNEQFF
D: .; size: few; V: TRBV6-2/TRBV6-3; J: TRBJ2-1; DNA: TGTGCCAGCAGTTATCGGGCGGGACCCAACAATGAGCAGTTCTTC; CDR3: CASSYRAGPNNEQFF
D: TRBD2; size: .; V: TRBV20-1; J: TRBJ2-7; DNA: TGCAGTGCCACCGGGACTAGCTTTTACGAGCAGTACTTC; CDR3: CSATGTSFYEQYF
D: TRBD2; size: few; V: TRBV20-1; J: TRBJ2-3; DNA: TGCAGTGCAATGCGAGCTAGCGGGAGTTTAGGAGATACGCAGTATTTT; CDR3: CSAMRASGSLGDTQYF
D: .; size: .; V: TRBV10-3; J: TRBJ2-1; DNA: TGTGCCACCGCCACCCAGCGGAGCTACAATGAGCAGTTCTTC; CDR3: CATATQRSYNEQFF
D: TRBD1; size: many; V: TRBV7-9; J: TRBJ1-1; DNA: TGTGCCAGCAGCACACGGACAGGGGGATTGAACACTGAAGCTTTCTTT; CDR3: CASSTRTGGLNTEAFF
D: .; size: few; V: TRBV5-5; J: TRBJ2-2; DNA: TGTGCCAGCAGACTGGGACCCACGGCCCCGGGGGAGCTGTTTTTT; CDR3: CASRLGPTAPGELFF
D: .; size: .; V: TRBV2; J: TRBJ1-2; DNA: TGTGCCAGCAGTGGTTCGACGGCCTATGGCTACACCTTC; CDR3: CASSGSTAYGYTF
D: .; size: few; V: TRBV9; J: TRBJ2-7; DNA: TGTGCCAGCAGCGTATCCGCGCAAGGCATCTCCTACGAGCAGTACTTC; CDR3: CASSVSAQGISYEQYF
D: TRBD2; size: many; V: TRBV29-1; J: TRBJ2-5; DNA: TGCAGCGTCGGGAGGCCCAAAGAGACCCAGTACTTC; CDR3: CSVGRPKETQYF
D: .; size: .; V: TRBV5-6; J: TRBJ2-1; DNA: TGTGCCAGCTGTAGCGGATGGGACAATGAGCAGTTCTTC; CDR3: CASCSGWDNEQFF
D: .; size: .; V: TRBV11-2; J: TRBJ1-6; DNA: TGTGCCAGCAGCACGACACAGAATTCACCCCTCCACTTT; CDR3: CASSTTQNSPLHF
D: .; size: few; V: TRBV18; J: TRBJ1-1; DNA: TGTGCCAGCTCACAGGTTGGCTTCTCGGCTTTCTTT; CDR3: CASSQVGFSAFF
D: TRBD2; size: .; V: TRBV20-1; J: TRBJ2-7; DNA: TGCAGTGCTAGATCCCCTAGCGGGGGGGCTGGCGAGCAGTACTTC; CDR3: CSARSPSGGAGEQYF
D: .; size: many; V: TRBV7-9; J: TRBJ1-1; DNA: TGTGCCAGCAGCTTAGCTTCGACGAGAACGGCTTTCTTT; CDR3: CASSLASTRTAFF
D: .; size: few; V: TRBV28; J: TRBJ2-6; DNA: TGTGCCAGCACCCTATACTCTGGGGCCAACGTCCTGACTTTC; CDR3: CASTLYSGANVLTF
D: .; size: .; V: TRBV7-2; J: TRBJ2-2; DNA: TGTGCCAGCAGCGTCACCTCAGGGGCCGGGGAGCTGTTTTTT; CDR3: CASSVTSGAGELFF
D: TRBD1; size: .; V: TRBV20-1; J: TRBJ2-2; DNA: TGCAGTGCTAGACGGACAGGGGGAGGCGGGGAGCTGTTTTTT; CDR3: CSARRTGGGGELFF
D: .; size: many; V: TRBV12-3/TRBV12-4; J: TRBJ1-1; DNA: TGTGCCAGCAGTTTGTTTGGCGCTGAAGCTTTCTTT; CDR3: CASSLFGAEAFF
D: .; size: .; V: TRBV4-2; J: TRBJ1-5; DNA: TGTGCCAGCAGCCAAGATCTGACAGGCAGCAATCAGCCCCAGCATTTT; CDR3: CASSQDLTGSNQPQHF
D: TRBD2; size: .; V: TRBV6-1; J: TRBJ2-3; DNA: TGTGCCAGCAGTGGAGCGGGAGCCACAGATACGCAGTATTTT; CDR3: CASSGAGATDTQYF
D: .; size: few; V: TRBV6-2/TRBV6-3; J: TRBJ2-3; DNA: TGTGCCAGCAGTTACTCCGACCTAGCGACAACGCAGTATTTT; CDR3: CASSYSDLATTQYF